Sequencing of this T cell receptor beta chain was carried out in a study of tumor-infiltrating lymphocytes in oesophageal squamous cell carcinoma. TCRdb reanalysed the PCR reads using MiXCR and keeps one entry per CDR3 protein. The sample holds fewer than 15,000 distinct CDR3 sequences, under 70% seen once. Material: esophageal tumor tissue. The source of this sequence is a male donor with esophageal squamous cell carcinoma.

CDR3 sequence: CASSLYAGDSYNEQFF. CDR3 nucleotides: TGTGCCAGCAGTTTGTACGCGGGAGACTCCTACAATGAGCAGTTCTTC. The rearrangement joins TRBV27 to TRBJ2-5, with 7 bases matching TRBD2. The DNA end is more similar to TRBJ2-1, so the J call may be wrong. The CDR3 is made up of 16 amino acids. Germline V CDR1 and CDR2: MNHEY, SMNVEV (reference sequence).